These 13 T cell receptor beta chains were all obtained from the same sample, sequenced in a study of regulatory T cells in long-lasting Graves disease. Noted time point: persistent/refractory GD, antithyroid drugs over 5 years with positive TRAb. The TCR library was made from RNA extracted from PBMCs. Arm-PCR of CDR3 regions and iRepertoire HTBI primers were the basis on which TCR beta libraries were built. Each CDR3 protein gets one entry after TCRdb re-called the multiplex PCR reads with MiXCR. The sample carries more than 650,000 distinct CDR3 sequences, about 32% recorded once. The sequencing used peripheral blood mononuclear cells (PBMCs), collected when the disease was refractory, from a patient treated with antithyroid drugs. These receptors all stem from a female donor with Graves disease.

V usage is TRBV29-1 and J usage is TRBJ2-1, with D unresolved. V gave up 4 bases and J gave up 0 bases, with 10 bases separating them. The CDR3 covers 14 residues. The germline CDR1 and CDR2 sequences are SQVTM and ANQGSEA. The DNA of the CDR3 is TGCAGCGTTGCCCCGACCGTCTCCTACAATGAGCAGTTCTTC. Translated: CSVAPTVSYNEQFF.

The chain joins TRBV14 to TRBJ1-1, with 10 bases that match TRBD1. CDR3 length: 15 residues. V lost 1 base and J lost 8; bases outside the gene matches: 7. Germline CDR1 SGHDN, CDR2 FVKESK. The CDR3 loop is CASSQVTGGLMEAFF. CDR3 in DNA: TGTGCCAGCAGCCAAGTGACAGGGGGCCTGATGGAAGCTTTCTTT.

This clonotype was recorded at least ten times. This chain connects TRBV7-2 to TRBJ1-1; D gene unclear. With 1 base removed from V and 5 bases from J, the gap between germline ends came to 14 bases. Per the germline V gene, CDR1 is SGHTA and CDR2 is FQGNSA. CDR3 length equals 15 residues. The CDR3 region has the DNA TGTGCCAGCAGCTTAGATTCAGCGCGAACTACTGAAGCTTTCTTT. Translating gives CASSLDSARTTEAFF.

This chain joins TRBV27 and TRBJ2-1; D ambiguous. Per germline, CDR1 MNHEY and CDR2 SMNVEV (reference sequence). This CDR3 has 12 amino acids. The V gene lost 6 bases and the J gene lost 10 bases, with 13 bases spanning the gap. The DNA of the CDR3 is TGTGCCAGCAGGGATCCAAGTCGAGAGCAGTTCTTC. Encoded protein: CASRDPSREQFF.

This clonotype has only a few counts. The chain employs TRBV27 and TRBJ1-2; 8 bases match TRBD1. Looked up from germline, CDR1 is MNHEY and CDR2 is SMNVEV (reference sequence). V dropped 6 bases and J dropped 8; count of bases not matched to a gene: 17. This CDR3 is 16 amino acids long. CDR3 amino acids: CASSKTPPDRVYGYTF. The CDR3 DNA sequence: TGTGCCAGCAGCAAAACCCCGCCGGACAGGGTTTACGGCTACACCTTC.

The chain couples TRBV24-1 to TRBJ1-2; D may be TRBD1 (6 bases). The germline V and J ends were trimmed by 4 bases and 5 bases, with 10 bases remaining between them. CDR1 is KGHDR and CDR2 is SFDVKD in the germline V gene. The CDR3 covers 13 residues. In DNA form, the CDR3 reads TGTGCCACCAGTGAGGGGGCCTGGTATGGCTACACCTTC. Translation gives CATSEGAWYGYTF.

In its sample, this clonotype was seen many times. The chain is built from TRBV24-1 and TRBJ1-2, with D possibly being TRBD1 (5 bases). The CDR3 has 15 amino acids. V lost 2 bases to trimming and J lost 8 bases, with 17 bases between them. The germline V gene encodes CDR1 KGHDR and CDR2 SFDVKD. The CDR3 region is CATSDSRTGTRGYTF. DNA for the CDR3: TGTGCCACCAGTGATTCGCGCACCGGGACGCGGGGCTACACCTTC.

The V and J genes are TRBV5-1 and TRBJ1-1, with D possibly being TRBD1 (5 bases). Germline assignment: CDR1 SGHRS and CDR2 YFSETQ. CDR3 size: 13 residues. V shed 2 bases and J shed 8 bases, with 13 bases lying between them. CDR3 bases: TGCGCCAGCAGCTTTAACCAGGGAGGCGAAGCTTTCTTT. Its translation: CASSFNQGGEAFF.

This clonotype has ten or more counts. This chain links TRBV2 with TRBJ1-2; TRBD1 aligns across 8 bases. Trimming took 6 bases from V and 2 from J; bases not matched to a gene: 11. This CDR3 comprises 16 residues. Per the germline V gene, CDR1 is SNHLY and CDR2 is FYNNEI. The CDR3 sequence: CASSPLVRGRNYGYTF. The CDR3 region has the DNA TGTGCCAGCAGCCCATTAGTCAGGGGGCGCAACTATGGCTACACCTTC.

Only a few counts were recorded for this clonotype. The rearrangement uses TRBV7-9 and TRBJ2-5, with D unclear. V lost 1 base to trimming and J lost 0 bases, with 6 bases between them. The CDR3 is 14 residues long. Germline CDR1 SEHNR, CDR2 FQNEAQ (reference sequence). CDR3 nucleotide sequence: TGTGCCAGCAGCTTAGTTCTAGACCAAGAGACCCAGTACTTC. This translates into CASSLVLDQETQYF.

V usage is TRBV27 and J usage is TRBJ2-2; TRBD1 might be the D (6 bases). This CDR3 is 14 amino acids long. V lost 10 bases and J lost 3, with 15 bases in between. CDR1 is MNHEY, CDR2 SMNVEV, per germline (reference sequence). As DNA, the CDR3 is TGTGCCACGCACGGGCAGGGGTACACCGGGGAGCTGTTTTTT. Protein product: CATHGQGYTGELFF.

Here the CDR3 DNA reads TGTGCCAGCAGCTTAAGGGGTATATCCACTGAAGCTTTCTTT. This codes for CASSLRGISTEAFF. V usage is TRBV7-3 and J usage is TRBJ1-1; D gene uncertain. This CDR3 has 14 amino acids. The V end was cut by 1 base, the J end by 4 bases, with 10 bases between. CDR1 and CDR2 from the germline V gene are SGHTA and FQGTGA.

Note on this clonotype: This may be a read error, as it is one base from a much larger clone. The CDR3 here is CASRYGTEKLFF. In DNA form, the CDR3 reads TGTGCCAGCAGGTACGGGACGGAAAAACTGTTTTTT. The rearrangement links TRBV2 to TRBJ1-4; a possible D gene is TRBD1 (5 bases). The CDR3 totals 12 residues. V lost 6 bases and J lost 8, with 10 bases in between. The germline CDR1 and CDR2 sequences are SNHLY and FYNNEI. The whole variable domain, remainder taken from reference TRBV2 and TRBJ1-4, is EPEVTQTPSHQVTQMGQEVILRCVPISNHLYFYWYRQILGQKVEFLVSFYNNEISEKSEIFDDQFSVERPDGSNFTLKIRSTKLEDSAMYFCASRYGTEKLFFGSGTQLSVL.